This T cell receptor beta chain came from a study of blood T cell repertoires in COVID-19. Study in general: COVID-19 samples, acute and convalescent, were from the United States, Italy and Spain.

CDR1 and CDR2 (germline): SGHRS, YFSETQ. The CDR3 contains 15 residues. J was trimmed by 2 bases and V by 2 bases; bases with no gene match: 5. Authors' analysis steps: Quantification of nucleated cells was approximated via reference gene primer amplification. Some clones are missing from TCRdb's copy, which holds only in-frame ones; the method was immunoSEQ multiplex PCR. That table supplies the V and J calls and clone size; D and trimming were determined from the DNA. The sample lists some 170,000 clones, around four fifths occurring once. The sequenced sample was peripheral blood. This chain uses TRBV5-1 with TRBJ2-7; TRBD1 matches 9 bases. The source of this sequence is a man aged 65 to 85 with acute or convalescent COVID-19. The CDR3 nucleotides are TGCGCCAGCAGCTTCGGACAGGGGCTTCCCTACGAGCAGTACTTC. Translation gives CASSFGQGLPYEQYF.